The T cell receptor (beta chain) under discussion was sequenced for a study of radiation and T cells in renal cell carcinoma. Study conclusions and caveats: From baseline, blood top tumor clonotypes peaked at 2 weeks post-radiation.

Sequencing was performed with immunoSEQ multiplex PCR; in TCRdb, only in-frame clones are kept and a portion is missing. The table records around 94,000 clones, approximately 80% of them present only once. Germline assignment: CDR1 LNHNV and CDR2 YYDKDF (reference sequence). The CDR3 runs to 16 residues. Between the trimmed V and J ends, which lost 1 base and 0 bases, there was a span of 10 bases. As to time point: blood 4 weeks post-SBRT, at nephrectomy. Treatment defined: 15 Gy SBRT to primary tumor, nephrectomy 4 weeks later. Nephrectomy followed 15 Gy stereotactic body radiation by 4 weeks. A word on this clone: Its cognate antigen is unknown.

Sequences were derived from blood, sampled from a patient whose treatment included radiotherapy and nephrectomy. This TCR was sampled from a man between 50 and 59 years old with renal cell carcinoma. This sequence joins TRBV15 and TRBJ2-1; weak D call: TRBD2 (6 bases). The CDR3 reads CATSRGRGSSYNEQFF. The CDR3 DNA reads TGTGCCACCAGCAGAGGGCGGGGTAGCTCCTACAATGAGCAGTTCTTC.